This T cell receptor (beta chain) derives from a study of blood T cell repertoires in COVID-19. Germline V gives CDR1 SGHTA, CDR2 FQGTGA. V gave up 5 bases and J gave up 4 bases, with 14 bases separating them. The CDR3 totals 14 residues. Source study methods: Estimation of nucleated cell counts was performed using reference gene primer amplification. Repertoires were generated with immunoSEQ multiplex PCR, while TCRdb's copy carries only in-frame clones and drops some. D and trimming come from the DNA, and the V and J calls and clone size come from that table. In the table there are under 300,000 clones, roughly 90% of which are singletons.

This chain connects TRBV7-3 to TRBJ1-1; D gene uncertain. The sequenced material came from PBMCs or T cells enriched from blood (not recorded which). The clonotype was recovered from a man aged 35 to 55 who had recovered from COVID-19. The CDR3 spells CASSPRGGSTEAFF. The CDR3 bases are TGTGCCAGCAGCCCCCGGGGAGGGAGCACTGAAGCTTTCTTT.